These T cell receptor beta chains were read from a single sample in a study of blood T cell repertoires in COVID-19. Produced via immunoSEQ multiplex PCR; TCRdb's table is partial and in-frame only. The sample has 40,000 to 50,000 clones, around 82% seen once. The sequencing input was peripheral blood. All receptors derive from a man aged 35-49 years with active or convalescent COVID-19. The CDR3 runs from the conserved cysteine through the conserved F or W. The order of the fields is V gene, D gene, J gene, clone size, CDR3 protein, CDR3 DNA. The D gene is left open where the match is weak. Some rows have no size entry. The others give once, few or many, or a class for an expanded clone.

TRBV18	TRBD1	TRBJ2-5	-	CASSTGYQETQYF	TGTGCCAGCTCGACAGGGTACCAAGAGACCCAGTACTTC
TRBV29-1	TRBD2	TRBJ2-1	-	CSDLAGGTYNEQFF	TGCAGCGACCTAGCGGGAGGCACCTACAATGAGCAGTTCTTC
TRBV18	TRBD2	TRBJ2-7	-	CASSVAGGSSYEQYF	TGTGCCAGCTCGGTAGCGGGAGGGAGCTCCTACGAGCAGTACTTC
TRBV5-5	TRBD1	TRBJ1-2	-	CASSAGTAANYGYTF	TGTGCCAGCAGCGCAGGGACAGCAGCTAACTATGGCTACACCTTC
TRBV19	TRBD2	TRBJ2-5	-	CASSIGAGGPETQYF	TGTGCCAGTAGTATAGGAGCGGGAGGGCCGGAGACCCAGTACTTC
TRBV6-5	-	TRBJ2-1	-	CASLLAGEQFF	TGTGCCAGTTTACTAGCAGGTGAGCAGTTCTTC
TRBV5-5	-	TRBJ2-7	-	CASRRPGTYEQYF	TGTGCCAGCAGACGACCCGGGACCTACGAGCAGTACTTC
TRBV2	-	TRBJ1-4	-	CARRKGEKLFF	TGTGCCCGACGAAAGGGGGAAAAACTGTTTTTT
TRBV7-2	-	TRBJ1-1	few	CASSLGPSTEAFF	TGTGCCAGCAGCTTAGGGCCCTCCACTGAAGCTTTCTTT
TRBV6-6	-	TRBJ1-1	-	CASSYSETGTEAFF	TGTGCCAGCAGTTACTCCGAGACAGGCACTGAAGCTTTCTTT
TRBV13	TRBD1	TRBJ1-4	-	CASSLNGQGDNEKLFF	TGTGCCAGCAGCCTAAATGGACAGGGGGATAATGAAAAACTGTTTTTT
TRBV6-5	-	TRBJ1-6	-	CASSTQQNSPLHF	TGTGCCAGCAGTACCCAACAGAATTCACCCCTCCACTTT
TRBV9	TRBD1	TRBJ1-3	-	CASSVAQGVGNTIYF	TGTGCCAGCAGCGTAGCGCAGGGGGTTGGAAACACCATATATTTT
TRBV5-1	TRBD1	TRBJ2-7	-	CASSPGQNSLYEQYF	TGCGCCAGCAGCCCGGGACAGAACAGTCTCTACGAGCAGTACTTC
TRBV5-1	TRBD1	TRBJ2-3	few	CASSLVDRGLADTQYF	TGCGCCAGCAGCTTGGTGGACAGGGGGCTAGCAGATACGCAGTATTTT
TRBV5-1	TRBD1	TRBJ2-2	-	CASSLAGDRVSGELFF	TGCGCCAGCAGCTTGGCCGGTGACAGGGTGTCCGGGGAGCTGTTTTTT
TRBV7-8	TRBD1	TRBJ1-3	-	CASSSRTGASGNTIYF	TGTGCCAGCAGCTCAAGGACAGGTGCCTCTGGAAACACCATATATTTT
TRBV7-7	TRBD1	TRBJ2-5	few	CASSRTGIQETQYF	TGTGCCAGCAGCCGGACAGGGATACAAGAGACCCAGTACTTC
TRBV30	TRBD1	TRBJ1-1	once	CAWSLETGGLTEAFF	TGTGCCTGGAGTTTGGAGACAGGGGGCCTCACTGAAGCTTTCTTT
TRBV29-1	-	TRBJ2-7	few	CSADTGTVTYEQYF	TGCAGCGCTGATACCGGGACTGTTACCTACGAGCAGTACTTC
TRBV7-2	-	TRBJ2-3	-	CASSLVSGAPDTQYF	TGTGCCAGCAGCTTAGTTTCTGGGGCGCCAGATACGCAGTATTTT
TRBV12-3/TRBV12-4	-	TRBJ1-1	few	CASSLGQNTEAFF	TGTGCCAGCAGTTTGGGGCAGAACACTGAAGCTTTCTTT
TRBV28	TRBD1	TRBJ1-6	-	CASSPLGQGVNNSPLHF	TGTGCCAGCAGTCCCCTCGGACAGGGAGTCAATAATTCACCCCTCCACTTT